This T cell receptor (beta chain) was recorded in a study of blood T cells in healthy people across ages. Caucasian, healthy and from Russia, the donors were aged between about 6 and 90. Remarks on this clonotype: Its cognate antigen is unknown.

Study results and caveats: Both higher diversity and more naive CD4+ cells marked long-lived donors when set against aged donors. No conclusive comparison of naive versus antigen-experienced cells was possible with unsorted PBMCs. Researchers report that TCR beta diversity correlated strongly with naive T cell percentage.

CDR1 PRHDT and CDR2 FYEKMQ come from the germline V gene (reference sequence). CDR3 length equals 17 residues. With a J-beta primer mix and a sample-barcoded 5' primer, a second PCR ran roughly 6 to 11 cycles. TCRdb itself ran the 5' RACE reads through MiXCR, one entry per CDR3 protein. Among approximately 850,000 distinct CDR3 sequences listed, about 62% were seen once. Sample: blood. The chain links TRBV13 to TRBJ2-1; 12 nucleotides line up with TRBD2. Judging by the DNA end, TRBJ2-7 fits better; the J call may be wrong. This TCR was recovered from a man aged 25 to 40 in good health. CDR3 nucleotides: TGTGCCAGCAGCCCATGGACTAGCGGGATCTCCTACAATGAGCAGTACTTC. Residues: CASSPWTSGISYNEQYF.